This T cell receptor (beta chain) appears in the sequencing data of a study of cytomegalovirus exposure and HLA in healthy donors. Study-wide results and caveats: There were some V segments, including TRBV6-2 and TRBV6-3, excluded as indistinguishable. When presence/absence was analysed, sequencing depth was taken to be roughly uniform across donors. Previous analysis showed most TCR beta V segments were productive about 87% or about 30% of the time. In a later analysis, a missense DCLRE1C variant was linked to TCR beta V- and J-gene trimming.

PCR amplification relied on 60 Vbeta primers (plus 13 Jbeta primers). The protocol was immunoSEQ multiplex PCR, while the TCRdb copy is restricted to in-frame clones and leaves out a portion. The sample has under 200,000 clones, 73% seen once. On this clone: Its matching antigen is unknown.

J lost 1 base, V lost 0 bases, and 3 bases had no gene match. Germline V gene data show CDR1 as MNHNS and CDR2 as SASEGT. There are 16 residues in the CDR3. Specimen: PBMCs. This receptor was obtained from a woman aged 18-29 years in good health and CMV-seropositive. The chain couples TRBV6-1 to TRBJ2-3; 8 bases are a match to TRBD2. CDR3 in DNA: TGTGCCAGCAGTGAAGCTAGCGGGGACGGCACAGATACGCAGTATTTT. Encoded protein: CASSEASGDGTDTQYF.